One and the same sample provided the 19 T cell receptor beta chains below, sequenced in a study of breast tumors, draining lymph nodes, adjacent tissues. TCRdb re-analysed the multiplex PCR reads in MiXCR, keeping a single row per CDR3 protein. The sample lists fewer than 150,000 distinct CDR3 sequences, 20% to 25% occurring once. Samples came from axillary lymph nodes draining the breast cancer. The sample consisted of axillary lymph node tissue. Receptors were obtained from a female donor with breast cancer. Some clones in this sample may be carry-over from other donors' samples.

This clonotype was counted at least ten times. This chain links TRBV6-6 with TRBJ2-7; weak D call: TRBD2 (5 bases). CDR1 and CDR2 from the germline V gene are MNHNY and SVGAGI (reference sequence). The CDR3 extends over 12 amino acids. Trimming shortened V by 2 bases and J by 7 bases, and 9 bases separated the two germline ends. CDR3 loop: CASSYGEREQYF. The CDR3 DNA reads as TGTGCCAGCAGTTACGGGGAGCGTGAGCAGTACTTC.

A remark on this clonotype: A much larger clone lies one base from this, so it may be a read error. This sequence joins TRBV5-5 and TRBJ1-3; D not resolved. The CDR3 covers 15 residues. CDR1 SGHKS and CDR2 YYEKEE come from the germline V gene (reference sequence). CDR3 nucleotides: TGTGTCAGCAGCTTGGTTTCGGGGTCTGGAAACACCATATATTTT. It encodes CVSSLVSGSGNTIYF.

In its sample, this clonotype was seen many times. The chain couples TRBV20-1 to TRBJ2-3; TRBD1 matches at 8 bases. From germline, CDR1 is DFQATT and CDR2 SNEGSKA (reference sequence). Unmatched junction bases numbered 10, after V lost 3 bases and J lost 5 bases. This CDR3 is 15 amino acids long. The CDR3 loop reads CSASKRQGQGDTQYF. The CDR3 nucleotides are TGCAGTGCTAGTAAAAGACAGGGGCAGGGAGATACGCAGTATTTT.

The sample holds a few counts of this clonotype. This rearrangement joins TRBV27 to TRBJ2-1; TRBD2 aligns across 14 bases. This CDR3 contains 18 residues. Germline CDR1 is MNHEY and CDR2 is SMNVEV (reference sequence). Germline trimming cut 7 bases from V and 2 bases from J; bases unmatched to any gene: 10. CDR3 sequence: CASIKIGTSGSPYNEQFF. In DNA, the CDR3 is TGTGCCAGCATCAAAATTGGGACTAGCGGGAGTCCCTACAATGAGCAGTTCTTC.

In the case of this clonotype: A much larger clone lies one base from this, so it may be a read error. The CDR3 does not close with the conserved phenylalanine or tryptophan, likely indicating a read error. The gene calls are TRBV19 and TRBJ1-5, with D uncertain. CDR1 and CDR2 (germline): LNHDA, SQIVND (reference sequence). The V and J ends lost 4 bases and 5 bases respectively, with 9 bases between them. There are 13 residues in the CDR3. The CDR3 reads CASSSGWYQPQHS. CDR3 in DNA: TGTGCCAGTAGTAGCGGGTGGTATCAGCCCCAGCATTCT.

J is TRBJ2-7 and V is TRBV6-1; the D gene could be TRBD1 or TRBD2 (6 bases each). The CDR3 extends over 18 amino acids. Germline-derived CDR1 and CDR2 are MNHNS and SASEGT. Trimming removed 5 bases at V and 2 bases at J, with 25 bases between. The CDR3: CASSKRRGWRLGAYEQYF. The CDR3 DNA follows: TGTGCCAGCAGTAAGCGCAGGGGTTGGAGACTAGGGGCCTACGAGCAGTACTTC.

V gene TRBV28 combines with J gene TRBJ1-5, with D hard to call. Germline CDR1 and CDR2: MDHEN and SYDVKM. Trimming took off 3 bases at V and 3 bases at J, with 9 bases between the two ends. This CDR3 has 14 amino acids. The CDR3: CASSFGWDNQPQHF. The CDR3 coding sequence is TGTGCCAGCAGTTTCGGCTGGGACAATCAGCCCCAGCATTTT.

This sequence joins TRBV28 and TRBJ1-1, with D possibly TRBD1 on 6 matching bases. This CDR3 has 16 amino acids. The V gene's germline CDR1 is MDHEN and CDR2 SYDVKM. The V end was cut by 4 bases, the J end by 5 bases, with 20 bases between. CDR3 in amino acids: CASSSPGEKGVTEAFF. The CDR3 DNA reads as TGTGCCAGCAGTTCCCCGGGGGAAAAGGGGGTAACTGAAGCTTTCTTT.

The rearrangement joins TRBV4-1 to TRBJ1-5, with D tentatively TRBD1 (5 bases). The CDR3 contains 16 residues. Germline values: CDR1 MGHRA, CDR2 YSYEKL. Deletions cut 4 bases from V and 7 bases from J, with 20 bases between. The CDR3 DNA reads TGCGCCAGCAGCCCCTCGGCTGGGGCAGGAGGGCAGCCCCAGCATTTT. The encoded protein is CASSPSAGAGGQPQHF.

In this sample, this clonotype turned up many times. The J gene is TRBJ1-2, the V gene TRBV5-5; maybe TRBD1 (5 bases). V was pared by 0 bases and J by 0 bases, with 15 bases between. The germline V gene has CDR1 SGHKS and CDR2 YYEKEE (reference sequence). This CDR3 is built from 17 residues. The CDR3 DNA reads as TGTGCCAGCAGCTTGGGGGGCTCAGGGAGAGCTAACTATGGCTACACCTTC. Translation: CASSLGGSGRANYGYTF.

A few counts support this clonotype. This chain connects TRBV11-2 to TRBJ2-1; D might be TRBD2 (6 bases). CDR1 SGHAT and CDR2 FQNNGV come from the germline V gene. CDR3 length: 14 residues. V lost 4 bases to trimming and J lost 4 bases, with 11 bases between them. Here the CDR3 reads CASSSLAIYNEQFF. As DNA, the CDR3 is TGTGCCAGCAGCTCACTAGCTATATACAATGAGCAGTTCTTC. The full variable domain, in which reference TRBV11-2 and TRBJ2-1 provide the parts outside the CDR3, is EAGVAQSPRYKIIEKRQSVAFWCNPISGHATLYWYQQILGQGPKLLIQFQNNGVVDDSQLPKDRFSAERLKGVDSTLKIQPAKLEDSAVYLCASSSLAIYNEQFFGPGTRLTVL.

CDR3: CASSLMYGPQGVGQPQHF. DNA of the CDR3: TGTGCCAGCAGTTTAATGTACGGGCCTCAGGGGGTAGGTCAGCCCCAGCATTTT. J is TRBJ1-5 and V is TRBV28; 7 bases line up with TRBD1. J was trimmed by 6 bases and V by 2 bases; bases with no gene match: 16. Germline CDR1 MDHEN, CDR2 SYDVKM. The CDR3 covers 18 residues.

The sample holds many counts of this clonotype. V is TRBV5-1 and J is TRBJ1-2; TRBD1 matches 7 bases. The length of the CDR3 is 15 residues. Per the germline V gene, CDR1 is SGHRS and CDR2 is YFSETQ. V was pared by 2 bases and J by 4 bases, with 8 bases of the junction left unmatched. The CDR3, as DNA: TGCGCCAGCAGCTTAACAGGGGAGGGGGTCTATGGCTACACCTTC. It yields the protein CASSLTGEGVYGYTF.

This clonotype came up many times. The V gene is TRBV2, the J gene TRBJ1-5; 7 bases agree with TRBD1. Germline assignment: CDR1 SNHLY and CDR2 FYNNEI. The CDR3 extends over 17 amino acids. V lost 3 bases, J lost 4 bases, and 12 bases stayed unmatched. CDR3 nucleotide sequence: TGTGCCAGCAGTGAGGCTTGGAGACAGGGAGGGAATCAGCCCCAGCATTTT. It codes for CASSEAWRQGGNQPQHF.

Many counts were recorded for this clonotype. V is TRBV30 and J is TRBJ1-3; the D is unclear. Germline-derived CDR1 and CDR2 are GTSNPN and SVGIG (reference sequence). The ends were cut back, 4 bases at V and 0 bases at J, with 10 bases in the middle. The CDR3 sequence is 14 residues long. The DNA of the CDR3 is TGTGCCTGGACCCGCCAGAGCTCTGGAAACACCATATATTTT. Its protein is CAWTRQSSGNTIYF.

Ten or more counts support this clonotype. The V call is TRBV20-1, the J call TRBJ2-7; D unresolved. The CDR3 consists of 15 residues. Trimming took 0 bases from V and 3 from J, leaving 15 bases between them. Germline V lookup: CDR1 DFQATT, CDR2 SNEGSKA (reference sequence). The CDR3, as DNA: TGCAGTGCTAGAGATACCGAAACGCCCAACTACGAGCAGTACTTC. Translation: CSARDTETPNYEQYF.

This clonotype was detected ten times or more. The CDR3 DNA is TGTGCCAGCAGTGGTTGGCGGGGGACCTACGAGCAGTACTTC. Encoded protein: CASSGWRGTYEQYF. The chain employs TRBV7-2 and TRBJ2-7; TRBD2 agrees at 7 bases. Germline loops: CDR1 SGHTA, CDR2 FQGNSA. The trim removed 6 bases at V and 2 bases at J, leaving 7 bases unmatched. The CDR3 covers 14 residues.

This clonotype has ten or more counts. The chain combines TRBV29-1 with TRBJ2-7; TRBD1 matches 9 bases. The germline gives CDR1 SQVTM, CDR2 ANQGSEA. The CDR3 consists of 13 residues. Trimming removed 5 bases from V and 4 bases from J; junction bases left unmatched: 6. CDR3 loop: CSVRTGEGYEQYF. The CDR3 DNA sequence: TGCAGCGTTAGGACAGGGGAAGGGTACGAGCAGTACTTC.

This clonotype came up many times. This chain uses TRBV7-8 with TRBJ2-2, with TRBD1 identical over 7 bases. Germline CDR1 and CDR2: SGHVS and FQNEAQ. CDR3 length equals 16 residues. V lost 1 base and J lost 1; bases outside the gene matches: 3. CDR3: CASSLVGQLNTGELFF. CDR3 bases: TGTGCCAGCAGCTTAGTGGGACAGCTGAACACCGGGGAGCTGTTTTTT.